Listed below are T cell receptor beta chains from one sample, sequenced in a study of blood T cell repertoires in COVID-19. Sequencing was performed with immunoSEQ multiplex PCR; in TCRdb, only in-frame clones are kept and a portion is missing. There are fewer than 200,000 clones in the sample; approximately 90% occur only once, and about 6.3% lies in the top ten. Sequencing input: peripheral blood. These receptors were obtained from a middle-aged man with active or convalescent COVID-19. Each CDR3 is given with its conserved first and last residue. The order of the fields is CDR3 length, J gene, V gene, D gene, CDR3 DNA, CDR3 protein. A D gene is named only where the DNA matches it firmly.

len: 13
j_gene: TRBJ1-1
v_gene: TRBV11-3
d_gene: NA
CDR3nt: TGTGCCAGCAGCGAGAGACAGTACACTGAAGCTTTCTTT
CDR3aa: CASSERQYTEAFF

len: 16
j_gene: TRBJ2-2
v_gene: TRBV5-1
d_gene: NA
CDR3nt: TGCGCCAGCAGCTCGGAGGGGCGTGGGAGCACCGGGGAGCTGTTTTTT
CDR3aa: CASSSEGRGSTGELFF

len: 16
j_gene: TRBJ1-4
v_gene: TRBV27
d_gene: NA
CDR3nt: TGTGCCAGCAGTTTATCGTCGGCAGGGCGGTGGGAAAAACTGTTTTTT
CDR3aa: CASSLSSAGRWEKLFF

len: 11
j_gene: TRBJ2-1
v_gene: TRBV3-1/TRBV3-2
d_gene: NA
CDR3nt: TGTGCCAGCAGCCAGCGAGCGGAGCAGTTCTTC
CDR3aa: CASSQRAEQFF

len: 16
j_gene: TRBJ2-7
v_gene: TRBV18
d_gene: NA
CDR3nt: TGTGCCAGCTCACTACTAGTAGCGGAGCTCTTCTACGAGCAGTACTTC
CDR3aa: CASSLLVAELFYEQYF

len: 14
j_gene: TRBJ1-6
v_gene: TRBV21-1
d_gene: NA
CDR3nt: TGTGCCAGCAGCGCGGGAGGGAAGAATTCACCCCTCCACTTT
CDR3aa: CASSAGGKNSPLHF

len: 13
j_gene: TRBJ2-1
v_gene: TRBV27
d_gene: NA
CDR3nt: TGTGCCAGCAGTCAATCCCGGGACTCGCAGGGGTTCTTC
CDR3aa: CASSQSRDSQGFF

len: 15
j_gene: TRBJ1-6
v_gene: TRBV19
d_gene: TRBD1
CDR3nt: TGTGCCAGTAGTATGGGCCTTCGGACAGGATCACCCCTCCACTTT
CDR3aa: CASSMGLRTGSPLHF

len: 13
j_gene: TRBJ1-2
v_gene: TRBV5-1
d_gene: NA
CDR3nt: TGCGCCAGCAGCTTGGACAGTAACTATGGCTACACCTTC
CDR3aa: CASSLDSNYGYTF

len: 14
j_gene: TRBJ2-3
v_gene: TRBV19
d_gene: NA
CDR3nt: TGTGCCAGTAGTGTACCGGGAGTAGGGGATACGCAGTATTTT
CDR3aa: CASSVPGVGDTQYF

len: 13
j_gene: TRBJ1-1
v_gene: TRBV27
d_gene: NA
CDR3nt: TGTGCCAGCAGTTTACGCGGGACCACTGAAGCTTTCTTT
CDR3aa: CASSLRGTTEAFF